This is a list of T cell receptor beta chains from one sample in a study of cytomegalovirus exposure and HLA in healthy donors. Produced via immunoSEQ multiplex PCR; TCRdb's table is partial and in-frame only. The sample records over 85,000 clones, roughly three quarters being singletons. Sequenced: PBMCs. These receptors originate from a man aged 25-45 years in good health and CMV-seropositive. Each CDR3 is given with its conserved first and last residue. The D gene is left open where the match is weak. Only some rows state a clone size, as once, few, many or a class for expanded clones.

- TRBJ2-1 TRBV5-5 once CASSLGTRDRIYNEQFF TGTGCCAGCAGCTTGGGTACTCGTGACAGAATTTACAATGAGCAGTTCTTC
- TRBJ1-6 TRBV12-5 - CASASGVGAYNSPLHF TGTGCTAGCGCCTCGGGGGTCGGCGCCTATAATTCACCCCTCCACTTT
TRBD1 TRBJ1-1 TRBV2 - CASSKGQGNTEAFF TGTGCCAGCAGTAAGGGACAGGGCAACACTGAAGCTTTCTTT
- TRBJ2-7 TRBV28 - CASTSGQTYEQYF TGTGCCAGCACCTCTGGGCAGACCTACGAGCAGTACTTC
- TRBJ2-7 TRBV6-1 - CASREGGYNEQYF TGTGCCAGTCGAGAAGGGGGATATAACGAGCAGTACTTC
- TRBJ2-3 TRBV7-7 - CASSKQGADTQYF TGTGCCAGCAGCAAGCAGGGTGCAGATACGCAGTATTTT
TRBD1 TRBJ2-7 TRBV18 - CASSPPMGQGYEQYF TGTGCCAGCTCACCACCGATGGGACAGGGCTACGAGCAGTACTTC
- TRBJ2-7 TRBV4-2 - CASSQDRHNYEQYF TGTGCCAGCAGCCAAGATAGGCACAACTACGAGCAGTACTTC
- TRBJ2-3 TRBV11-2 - CASSSRGTSTDTQYF TGTGCCAGCAGCTCCCGGGGGACTAGCACAGATACGCAGTATTTT
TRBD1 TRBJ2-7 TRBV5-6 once CASSIGQGRYEQYF TGTGCCAGCAGCATTGGACAGGGCAGGTACGAGCAGTACTTC
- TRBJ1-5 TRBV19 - CASSIGPVGNQPQHF TGTGCCAGTAGTATTGGGCCCGTTGGCAATCAGCCCCAGCATTTT
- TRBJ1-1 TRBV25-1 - CASSFGEMNTEAFF TGTGCCAGCAGTTTTGGAGAGATGAACACTGAAGCTTTCTTT
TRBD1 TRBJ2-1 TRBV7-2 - CASRPTGGYNEQFF TGTGCCAGCAGACCGACAGGGGGGTACAATGAGCAGTTCTTC
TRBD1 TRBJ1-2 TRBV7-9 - CASSLRIGSGGLVYGYTF TGTGCCAGCAGCTTACGGATTGGATCAGGGGGCCTAGTCTATGGCTACACCTTC
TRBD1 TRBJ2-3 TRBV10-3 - CAIISRQGRTDTQYF TGTGCCATCATTTCCCGACAGGGACGCACAGATACGCAGTATTTT
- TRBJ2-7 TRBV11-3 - CASSLGAQYEQYF TGTGCCAGCAGCTTAGGGGCCCAATACGAGCAGTACTTC
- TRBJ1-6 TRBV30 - CAWSARQGGYNSPLHF TGTGCCTGGAGTGCGCGGCAGGGAGGGTATAATTCACCCCTCCACTTT
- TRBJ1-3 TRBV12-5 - CASGLVKGGRGNTIYF TGTGCTAGTGGTTTGGTAAAGGGAGGGAGGGGAAACACCATATATTTT
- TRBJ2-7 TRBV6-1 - CASSGDWEREQYF TGTGCCAGCAGCGGGGACTGGGAGCGCGAGCAGTACTTC
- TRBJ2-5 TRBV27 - CASSLAAVPQYF TGTGCCAGCAGTTTAGCGGCGGTTCCCCAGTACTTC
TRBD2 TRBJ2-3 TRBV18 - CASSPPGGDTQYF TGTGCCAGCTCACCACCGGGGGGGGATACGCAGTATTTT
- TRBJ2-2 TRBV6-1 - CASSERERSGLTGELFF TGTGCCAGCAGTGAAAGAGAAAGATCGGGACTCACCGGGGAGCTGTTTTTT
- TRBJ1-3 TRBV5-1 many CASKQLSSGNTIYF TGCGCCAGCAAACAGCTTTCCTCTGGAAACACCATATATTTT
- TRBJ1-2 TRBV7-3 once CASSLTGEGGYTF TGTGCCAGCAGCTTAACGGGGGAGGGTGGCTACACCTTC
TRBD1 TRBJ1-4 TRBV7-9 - CASSGGDRGDEKLFF TGTGCCAGCAGCGGGGGCGACAGGGGAGATGAAAAACTGTTTTTT
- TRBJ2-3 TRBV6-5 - CASSNPGANTQYF TGTGCCAGCAGCAATCCAGGGGCAAATACGCAGTATTTT
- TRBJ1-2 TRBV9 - CASSGPDIYNYGYTF TGTGCCAGCAGCGGCCCGGACATCTACAACTATGGCTACACCTTC
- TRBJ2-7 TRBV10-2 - CASSRLGYEQYF TGCGCCAGCAGCAGACTGGGCTACGAGCAGTACTTC
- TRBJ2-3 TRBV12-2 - CASRFRGGHTDTQYF TGTGCAAGTCGCTTCCGCGGGGGGCACACAGATACGCAGTATTTT
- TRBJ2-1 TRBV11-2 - CASSLGGSGVPFF TGTGCCAGCAGCTTAGGGGGAAGCGGAGTGCCGTTCTTC
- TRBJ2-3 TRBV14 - CASSQGGSLFTDTQYF TGTGCCAGCAGCCAAGGCGGATCCCTGTTCACAGATACGCAGTATTTT
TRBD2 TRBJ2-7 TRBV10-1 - CASSESGGSIYEQYF TGCGCCAGCAGTGAGAGCGGGGGGTCCATCTACGAGCAGTACTTC
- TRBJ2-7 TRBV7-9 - CASSLIGWVLDEQYF TGTGCCAGCAGCTTAATCGGGTGGGTCCTAGACGAGCAGTACTTC
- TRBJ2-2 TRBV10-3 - CAISGGGANTGELFF TGTGCCATCAGTGGTGGAGGGGCGAACACCGGGGAGCTGTTTTTT
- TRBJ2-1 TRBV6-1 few CASFSGGDEQFF TGTGCCAGCTTCTCTGGGGGCGATGAGCAGTTCTTC
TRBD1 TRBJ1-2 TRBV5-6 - CASSWTGGGYGYTF TGTGCCAGCAGCTGGACAGGGGGGGGATATGGCTACACCTTC
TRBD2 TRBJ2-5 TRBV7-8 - CASSSIPSGGTQETQYF TGTGCCAGCAGCTCCATCCCTAGCGGGGGGACCCAAGAGACCCAGTACTTC
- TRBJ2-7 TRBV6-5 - CASSYSGDLAYEQYF TGTGCCAGCAGTTACTCGGGGGACTTGGCCTACGAGCAGTACTTC
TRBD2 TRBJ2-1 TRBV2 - CASRQMGGGAYNEQFF TGTGCCAGCAGGCAAATGGGCGGGGGGGCATACAATGAGCAGTTCTTC
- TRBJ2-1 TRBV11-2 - CASSLDRLGLAEKFF TGTGCCAGCAGCTTAGATCGATTGGGCTTAGCGGAAAAGTTCTTC
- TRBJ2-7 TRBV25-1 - CASSSGISYEQYF TGTGCCAGCAGTTCAGGGATCTCCTACGAGCAGTACTTC
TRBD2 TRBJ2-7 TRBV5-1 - CASSLGTIAGAGYEQYF TGCGCCAGCAGCTTAGGCACGATAGCGGGGGCGGGGTACGAGCAGTACTTC
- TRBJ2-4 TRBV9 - CASSLNSGRGIQYF TGTGCCAGCAGCCTGAACTCGGGTCGTGGCATTCAGTACTTC
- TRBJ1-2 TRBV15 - CATSRDRVVRDGYTF TGTGCCACCAGCAGAGATCGGGTGGTACGGGATGGCTACACCTTC
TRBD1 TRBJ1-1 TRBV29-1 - CSAGQEQNTEAFF TGCAGCGCCGGACAGGAGCAGAACACTGAAGCTTTCTTT
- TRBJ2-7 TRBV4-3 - CASSQDPGQSYEQYF TGCGCCAGCAGCCAAGATCCAGGGCAGAGCTACGAGCAGTACTTC
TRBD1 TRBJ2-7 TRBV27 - CATGTGRAYEQYF TGTGCCACCGGGACAGGGAGGGCCTACGAGCAGTACTTC
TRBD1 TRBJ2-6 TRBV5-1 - CASSLAGPGQGGGSGANVLTF TGCGCCAGCAGCTTGGCCGGACCGGGACAGGGTGGCGGCTCTGGGGCCAACGTCCTGACTTTC
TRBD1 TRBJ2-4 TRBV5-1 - CASSWGQGVKNIQYF TGCGCCAGCAGCTGGGGACAGGGGGTCAAAAACATTCAGTACTTC
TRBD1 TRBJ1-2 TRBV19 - CASSIGDRDPYGYTF TGTGCCAGTAGTATAGGGGACAGGGACCCGTATGGCTACACCTTC
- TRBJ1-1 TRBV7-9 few CASSHRAGETTWTEAFF TGTGCCAGCAGCCACCGGGCCGGGGAAACAACATGGACTGAAGCTTTCTTT
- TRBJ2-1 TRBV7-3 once CASSRRDSIYNEQFF TGTGCCAGCAGCAGGAGGGACAGCATTTACAATGAGCAGTTCTTC
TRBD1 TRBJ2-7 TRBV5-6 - CASSFNDRGDYEQYF TGTGCCAGCAGCTTCAACGACAGGGGCGATTACGAGCAGTACTTC
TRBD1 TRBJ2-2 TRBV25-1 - CASSPQGAQSRNTGELFF TGTGCCAGCAGCCCCCAGGGGGCGCAGTCCAGAAACACCGGGGAGCTGTTTTTT